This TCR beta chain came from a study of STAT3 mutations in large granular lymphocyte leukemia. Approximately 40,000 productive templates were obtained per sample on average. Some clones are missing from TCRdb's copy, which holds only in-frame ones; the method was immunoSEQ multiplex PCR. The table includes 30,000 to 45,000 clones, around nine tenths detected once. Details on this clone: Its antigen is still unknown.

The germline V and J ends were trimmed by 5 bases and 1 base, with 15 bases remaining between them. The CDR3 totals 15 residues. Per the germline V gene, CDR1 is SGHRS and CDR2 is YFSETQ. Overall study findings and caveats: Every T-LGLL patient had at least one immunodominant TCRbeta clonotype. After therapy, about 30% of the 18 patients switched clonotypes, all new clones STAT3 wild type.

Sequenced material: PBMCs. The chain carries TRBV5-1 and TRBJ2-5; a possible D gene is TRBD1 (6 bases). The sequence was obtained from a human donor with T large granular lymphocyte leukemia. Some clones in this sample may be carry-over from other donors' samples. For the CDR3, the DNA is TGCGCCAGCAGTTATCTTGACAGGCTCCAAGAGACCCAGTACTTC. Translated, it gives CASSYLDRLQETQYF.